Sequencing of this T cell receptor (beta chain) was carried out in a study of cytomegalovirus exposure and HLA in healthy donors. This clone has only a few counts. The antigen remains unidentified. General study results and limits: Specific recognition of CMV antigens was confirmed in vitro for three chains (all CMV-associated).

The study drew the donors from its roughly 120-subject validation cohort, separate from the approximately 700-subject first cohort. The CDR3 length is 15 residues. Germline CDR1 and CDR2: MDHEN and SYDVKM. V was clipped by 6 bases and J by 4 bases, with 18 bases between them. The method was immunoSEQ multiplex PCR; TCRdb's version includes in-frame clones alone and lacks a portion of them. The sample shows roughly 64,000 clones, 95% of them seen only once. The chain carries TRBV28 and TRBJ1-2, with a possible D match to TRBD1 (5 bases). The source of this sequence is a woman aged 18-30 years in good health and CMV-seropositive. The sample comprised PBMCs. As DNA, the CDR3 is TGTGCCAGCAGGCTCGACGGGGGTCGAAGCTATGGCTACACCTTC. Its translation: CASRLDGGRSYGYTF.